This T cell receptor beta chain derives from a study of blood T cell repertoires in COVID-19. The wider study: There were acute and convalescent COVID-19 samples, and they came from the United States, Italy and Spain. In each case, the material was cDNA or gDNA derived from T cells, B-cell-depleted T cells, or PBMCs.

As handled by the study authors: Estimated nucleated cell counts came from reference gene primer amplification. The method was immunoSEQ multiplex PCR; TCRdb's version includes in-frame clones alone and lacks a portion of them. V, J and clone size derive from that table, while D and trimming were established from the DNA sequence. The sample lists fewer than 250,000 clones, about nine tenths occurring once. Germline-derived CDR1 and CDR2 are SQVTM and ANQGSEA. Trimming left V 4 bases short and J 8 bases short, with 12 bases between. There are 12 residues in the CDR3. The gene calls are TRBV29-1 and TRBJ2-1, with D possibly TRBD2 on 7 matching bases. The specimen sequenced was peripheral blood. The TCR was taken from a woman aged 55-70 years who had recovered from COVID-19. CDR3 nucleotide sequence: TGCAGCGTTGGGCGGGGGCATGATGAGCAGTTCTTC. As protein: CSVGRGHDEQFF.